Below are 26 T cell receptor beta chains sequenced from a single sample in a study of cytotoxic CD8 clonotypes in ibrutinib-treated CLL. The method was immunoSEQ multiplex PCR; TCRdb's version includes in-frame clones alone and lacks a portion of them. This sample has a few hundred thousand clones, with almost 80% found just once. The sequenced sample was PBMCs, obtained before ibrutinib treatment. These receptors all stem from a human donor with chronic lymphocytic leukemia.

This chain joins TRBV5-6 and TRBJ1-2; TRBD1 aligns across 9 bases. The CDR3 runs 14 residues. V was pared by 4 bases and J by 3 bases, with 4 bases of the junction left unmatched. Germline V CDR1 and CDR2: SGHDT, YYEEEE. CDR3: CASSRDREDYGYTF. Here the CDR3 DNA reads TGTGCCAGCAGCAGGGACAGGGAAGACTATGGCTACACCTTC. The variable domain in full, with the rest retrieved from reference TRBV5-6 and TRBJ1-2, is DAGVTQSPTHLIKTRGQQVTLRCSPKSGHDTVSWYQQALGQGPQFIFQYYEEEERQRGNFPDRFSGHQFPNYSSELNVNALLLGDSALYLCASSRDREDYGYTFGSGTRLTVV.

The V and J genes are TRBV7-6 and TRBJ2-7; weak D call: TRBD2 (6 bases). V lost 1 base and J lost 4, with 11 bases in between. Looked up from germline, CDR1 is SGHVS and CDR2 is FNYEAQ. The CDR3 extends over 14 amino acids. The CDR3 region has the DNA TGTGCCAGCAGCTTAGGGCGGGGCACTTACGAGCAGTACTTC. Its protein is CASSLGRGTYEQYF.

This clone has a handful of counts. The rearrangement joins TRBV20-1 to TRBJ1-1; possibly TRBD1 for D (6 bases). The ends were cut back, 5 bases at V and 6 bases at J, with 10 bases in the middle. The CDR3 is made up of 11 amino acids. Germline CDR1 reads DFQATT; CDR2 reads SNEGSKA (reference sequence). The CDR3 sequence: CSARGGPEAFF. CDR3 coding DNA: TGCAGTGCTCGAGGGGGACCTGAAGCTTTCTTT.

The CDR3 nucleotides read TGTGCCAGTAGTATTTGGGCAGCACAAGAGACCCAGTACTTC. Its translation: CASSIWAAQETQYF. The chain joins TRBV19 to TRBJ2-5, with unresolved D. V lost 3 bases, J lost 2 bases, and 10 bases lay in between. The CDR3 consists of 14 residues. Germline loops: CDR1 LNHDA, CDR2 SQIVND (reference sequence).

This chain joins TRBV30 and TRBJ2-5; tentative D call: TRBD2 (7 bases). Germline assignment: CDR1 GTSNPN and CDR2 SVGIG (reference sequence). The ends were cut back, 4 bases at V and 5 bases at J, with 11 bases in the middle. The CDR3 runs 12 residues. CDR3 sequence: CAWNGGHETQYF. The CDR3 nucleotides read TGTGCCTGGAACGGGGGGCATGAGACCCAGTACTTC.

This chain links TRBV4-2 with TRBJ2-7, with TRBD1 identical over 7 bases. Germline CDR1 LGHNA, CDR2 YNFKEQ. The V gene end was trimmed by 2 bases and the J gene end by 2 bases; junction bases not matched to a gene: 3. The CDR3 has 14 residues. CDR3 amino acids: CASSQPTGTYEQYF. The DNA of the CDR3 is TGTGCCAGCAGCCAACCGACAGGGACCTACGAGCAGTACTTC.

This clone has a handful of counts. J is TRBJ2-7 and V is TRBV4-3; unclear D gene. V was cut by 0 bases and J by 7 bases, with 19 bases left in between. Germline V gene lookup returns CDR1 LGHNA and CDR2 YSLEER. This CDR3 spans 16 amino acids. Here the CDR3 reads CASSQDSSGIYSEQYF. The CDR3 DNA sequence: TGCGCCAGCAGCCAAGATTCCTCAGGTATTTATTCGGAGCAGTACTTC.

As DNA, the CDR3 is TGTGCCAGCAGCTTAGCTCAAGCGGCCTACTACGAGCAGTACTTC. This sequence encodes CASSLAQAAYYEQYF. This chain links TRBV7-6 with TRBJ2-7, with D maybe TRBD2 (5 bases). Trimming left V 0 bases short and J 3 bases short, with 12 bases between. CDR3 length equals 15 residues. CDR1 is SGHVS and CDR2 is FNYEAQ in the germline V gene. Complete variable domain (other parts from reference TRBV7-6 and TRBJ2-7): GAGVSQSPRYKVTKRGQDVALRCDPISGHVSLYWYRQALGQGPEFLTYFNYEAQQDKSGLPNDRFSAERPEGSISTLTIQRTEQRDSAMYRCASSLAQAAYYEQYFGPGTRLTVT.

This chain connects TRBV27 to TRBJ1-5, with a possible D match to TRBD1 (5 bases). The V gene lost 6 bases and the J gene lost 0 bases, with 15 bases spanning the gap. The CDR3 runs 16 residues. Germline CDR1 reads MNHEY; CDR2 reads SMNVEV (reference sequence). The CDR3 protein is CASRGTALYSNQPQHF. In DNA form, the CDR3 reads TGTGCCAGCAGGGGGACGGCCCTATATAGCAATCAGCCCCAGCATTTT.

This clone has only a few counts. The rearrangement links TRBV7-8 to TRBJ1-5; D gene ambiguous. The length of the CDR3 is 10 residues. Germline V gene data show CDR1 as SGHVS and CDR2 as FQNEAQ. The germline V and J ends were trimmed by 7 bases and 16 bases, with 14 bases remaining between them. In DNA form, the CDR3 reads TGTGCCAGCACCCCCCGGGTTGGACATTTT. Translated, it gives CASTPRVGHF.

J is TRBJ1-5 and V is TRBV18; possibly TRBD1 for D (5 bases). CDR3 length equals 14 residues. The germline CDR1 and CDR2 sequences are KGHSH and LQKENI. Trimming shortened V by 8 bases and J by 1 base, and 12 bases separated the two germline ends. CDR3 bases: TGTGCCAGCGGTACCGGGGGGAGCAATCAGCCCCAGCATTTT. This translates into CASGTGGSNQPQHF.

V usage is TRBV5-5 and J usage is TRBJ1-2; no firm D call. Trimming took 4 bases from V and 4 from J, leaving 14 bases between them. Germline lookup yields CDR1 SGHKS and CDR2 YYEKEE (reference sequence). The CDR3 consists of 14 residues. CDR3 region: CASSPLWAAYGYTF. In nucleotides, the CDR3 is TGTGCCAGCAGCCCATTGTGGGCAGCCTATGGCTACACCTTC.

V and J are TRBV6-1 and TRBJ2-7; D ambiguous. V was pared by 6 bases and J by 0 bases, with 15 bases between. The CDR3 consists of 15 residues. From germline, CDR1 is MNHNS and CDR2 SASEGT. CDR3: CASSKDLLTSYEQYF. The CDR3 region has the DNA TGTGCCAGCAGCAAGGACCTATTAACCTCCTACGAGCAGTACTTC.

The chain couples TRBV27 to TRBJ2-5; no reliable D call. The tail of the sequence fits TRBJ2-7 better, so the J call may be wrong. This CDR3 has 15 residues. CDR1 and CDR2 from the germline V gene are MNHEY and SMNVEV (reference sequence). This CDR3 reads CASSLSGISGYEQYF. In DNA, the CDR3 is TGTGCCAGCAGTTTATCAGGGATCTCCGGGTACGAGCAGTACTTC.

CDR3 nucleotide sequence: TGCGCCAGCAGCCACGGACAGACTTGGGGTTATGGCTACACCTTC. Translated, it gives CASSHGQTWGYGYTF. This chain joins TRBV5-1 and TRBJ1-2, with a tentative D call TRBD1 (6 bases). The length of the CDR3 is 15 residues. V was cut by 4 bases and J by 5 bases, with 18 bases left in between. Germline V gene lookup returns CDR1 SGHRS and CDR2 YFSETQ.

This CDR3 is CASSLTSTGTNYGYTF. The CDR3 nucleotides read TGTGCCAGCAGCTTGACTTCGACAGGGACTAACTATGGCTACACCTTC. The V gene is TRBV7-6, the J gene TRBJ1-2; 7 bases match TRBD1. Unmatched junction bases numbered 7, after V lost 3 bases and J lost 0 bases. This CDR3 spans 16 amino acids. Germline CDR1 and CDR2: SGHVS and FNYEAQ.

V and J are TRBV27 and TRBJ1-2; D possibly corresponds to TRBD1 (6 bases). Trimming removed 1 base at V and 0 bases at J, with 9 bases between. CDR3 length equals 15 residues. CDR1 and CDR2 (germline): MNHEY, SMNVEV (reference sequence). CDR3 nucleotide sequence: TGTGCCAGCAGTTTATATGGGGGCTCTAACTATGGCTACACCTTC. Translated: CASSLYGGSNYGYTF.

This rearrangement joins TRBV4-3 to TRBJ2-3; D gene unclear. The CDR3 covers 16 residues. Germline values: CDR1 LGHNA, CDR2 YSLEER. V was trimmed by 0 bases and J by 3 bases, leaving 13 bases between them. The CDR3 region is CASSQDTGDTTDTQYF. CDR3 bases: TGCGCCAGCAGCCAAGATACCGGTGACACAACAGATACGCAGTATTTT.

The chain has TRBV19 and TRBJ2-3; D is undetermined. Trimming shortened V by 6 bases and J by 2 bases, and 12 bases separated the two germline ends. The CDR3 contains 14 residues. Germline CDR1 LNHDA, CDR2 SQIVND (reference sequence). The DNA for the CDR3 is TGTGCCAGTAGGATGCGGACCTACACAGATACGCAGTATTTT. Its protein is CASRMRTYTDTQYF.

This chain links TRBV5-1 with TRBJ1-4, with 10 bases aligning to TRBD1. Germline lookup yields CDR1 SGHRS and CDR2 YFSETQ. V lost 4 bases, J lost 8 bases, and 8 bases stayed unmatched. The CDR3 extends over 15 amino acids. This CDR3 reads CASSVTGTGEEKLFF. CDR3 bases: TGCGCCAGCAGCGTAACCGGGACAGGGGAAGAAAAACTGTTTTTT.

The V gene is TRBV5-4, the J gene TRBJ2-7; D may be TRBD1 (5 bases). The germline CDR1 and CDR2 sequences are SGHNT and YYREEE (reference sequence). The CDR3 extends over 15 amino acids. Trimming took off 4 bases at V and 6 bases at J, with 20 bases between the two ends. The CDR3 nucleotides read TGTGCCAGCAGCCCTGTCGCGCACCCAGGGCCCGAGCAGTACTTC. Translated: CASSPVAHPGPEQYF.

In this sample, this clone turned up once. The chain couples TRBV29-1 to TRBJ2-7; the match to TRBD1 covers 11 bases. The length of the CDR3 is 14 residues. V was clipped by 7 bases and J by 3 bases; unmatched bases: 8. From germline, CDR1 is SQVTM and CDR2 ANQGSEA. The CDR3 here is CSADAGTGGYEQYF. For the CDR3, the DNA is TGCAGCGCTGACGCTGGGACAGGGGGCTACGAGCAGTACTTC.

The chain employs TRBV5-6 and TRBJ1-2, with TRBD1 identical over 11 bases. Trimming at V came to 5 bases and at J to 4 bases, leaving 7 bases not matched to a gene. The CDR3 extends over 15 amino acids. Germline V gives CDR1 SGHDT, CDR2 YYEEEE. The CDR3 loop reads CASSRAGTGGYGYTF. In DNA, the CDR3 is TGTGCCAGCAGTAGGGCCGGGACAGGGGGCTATGGCTACACCTTC.

With respect to this clone: The junction shows a germline mismatch at one end, possibly a read error. CDR3 amino acids: CASTIKFQGTRYGYTF. CDR3 nucleotides: TGTGCCAGTACTATAAAGTTCCAGGGGACACGGTATGGCTACACCTTC. The chain links TRBV19 to TRBJ1-2, with a tentative D call TRBD1 (6 bases). The germline V gene has CDR1 LNHDA and CDR2 SQIVND (reference sequence). The CDR3 runs to 16 residues.

This rearrangement joins TRBV6-5 to TRBJ1-2, with 12 bases that match TRBD1. The CDR3 extends over 15 amino acids. Trimming at V came to 5 bases and at J to 4 bases, leaving 5 bases not matched to a gene. Germline V gene sequence: CDR1 MNHEY, CDR2 SVGAGI. The DNA of the CDR3 is TGTGCCAGCAGTCTCCGGGACAGGGGGCCCTATGGCTACACCTTC. Its protein is CASSLRDRGPYGYTF.

The CDR3 DNA follows: TGTGCCTGGAGTGTACTGGGGGCAAGCTATGGCTACACCTTC. Its protein product is CAWSVLGASYGYTF. The chain recombines TRBV30 with TRBJ1-2; weak D call: TRBD1 (6 bases). The length of the CDR3 is 14 residues. Trimming left V 0 bases short and J 4 bases short, with 12 bases between. Germline loops: CDR1 GTSNPN, CDR2 SVGIG (reference sequence).